This TCR beta chain was recovered during a study of blood T cell repertoires in COVID-19. Background on the study: In each case, the material was cDNA or gDNA derived from T cells, B-cell-depleted T cells, or PBMCs.

Original processing notes: Amplification with reference gene primers provided the estimates of nucleated cell counts. Clones were sequenced by immunoSEQ multiplex PCR, and TCRdb holds only the in-frame ones, with some missing. The V and J calls and clone size come from that table; D and trimming were worked out from the DNA. The profile covers 270,000 or so clones, with approximately 90% appearing a single time and around 2.8% taken by the ten largest. Germline CDR1 SEHNR, CDR2 FQNEAQ (reference sequence). CDR3 length: 10 amino acids. V lost 11 bases to trimming and J lost 5 bases, with 9 bases between them. Participants classified as exposed had met a COVID-19 case within 2 weeks before study entry.

The chain carries TRBV7-9 and TRBJ1-1; D call uncertain. This sequence originates from a man in his forties or fifties who had been exposed to COVID-19. Sequenced: PBMCs or T cells enriched from blood (not recorded which). The CDR3, as DNA: TGTGCCGCCGCGGGGACTGAAGCTTTCTTT. Amino acid sequence: CAAAGTEAFF.